This T cell receptor (beta chain) appears in the sequencing data of a study of regulatory T cells in long-lasting Graves disease. Sample time point: persistent/refractory GD, antithyroid drugs over 5 years with positive TRAb. PBMC RNA was the source of the TCR library. CDR3 length equals 13 residues. Germline lookup yields CDR1 SGHVS and CDR2 FQNEAQ. This clonotype came up once. This may come from a read error, since a much larger clone is one base off. Libraries of TCR beta came from iRepertoire HTBI primers plus Arm-PCR of CDR3 regions. TCRdb fed the multiplex PCR reads into MiXCR, producing one record per CDR3 protein. The table includes a few hundred thousand distinct CDR3 sequences, 22% detected once.

The TCR was taken from a female donor with Graves disease. The chain employs TRBV7-8 and TRBJ1-5, with D possibly TRBD1 on 6 matching bases. This material consisted of peripheral blood mononuclear cells (PBMCs), taken when the disease was refractory, from a patient treated with antithyroid drugs. The DNA of the CDR3 is TGTGTCAGCGGCGCGACAGGAGGTCAGCCCCAGCATTTT. Residues: CVSGATGGQPQHF. Full variable domain (missing parts from reference TRBV7-8 and TRBJ1-5): GAGVSQSPRYKVAKRGQDVALRCDPISGHVSLFWYQQALGQGPEFLTYFQNEAQLDKSGLPSDRFFAERPEGSVSTLKIQRTQQEDSAVYLCVSGATGGQPQHFGDGTRLSIL.